The clone carrying this T cell receptor (beta chain) has more than one count but fewer than ten. The donor group consisted entirely of healthy Caucasians. This record belongs to a study of identical twins. MiXCR, run by TCRdb on the 5' RACE reads, gives a single entry per CDR3 protein. The repertoire holds hundreds of thousands of distinct CDR3 sequences, 18% seen once, with about 12% in the top ten. This sample was also put to use in a study of T cells expressing NK-cell markers. As reported in that work: Several experiments employed an anti-gamma-delta TCR antibody to confine sorting to alpha-beta TCR T cells.

The sequencing sample was made of PBMCs. The sequence came from a young woman in good health.

The CDR3 loop is CASSDTGKPLSYEQYF. CDR3 in DNA: TGTGCCAGCAGCGACACAGGGAAACCCCTCTCCTACGAGCAGTACTTC. The chain uses TRBV7-2 and TRBJ2-7; weak D call: TRBD1 (6 bases). Trimming removed 5 bases from V and 0 bases from J, with 17 bases in between. Per the germline V gene, CDR1 is SGHTA and CDR2 is FQGNSA. The CDR3 totals 16 residues.